These 27 T cell receptor beta chains were all obtained from the same sample, sequenced in a study of cytomegalovirus exposure and HLA in healthy donors (dated by TCRdb to about 2017). The library was obtained by the immunoSEQ multiplex PCR assay. TCRdb obtained this table from immuneACCESS and retained in-frame rearrangements with V and J assigned. These tables miss some clones; where compared with another copy, unresolved V genes account for less than half of the shortfall, and the remainder is unexplained. The table for this sample lists 250,000 to 350,000 clones; 80% to 90% of them were counted only once. Together, the top ten hold around 0.8% of the sample. The source material was PBMCs. The receptors here all came from a woman aged 18 to 35 in good health and CMV-seronegative.

The chain uses TRBV12-2 and TRBJ1-5; TRBD1, the table's D call, was not compared with the DNA. TRBV12-2 is a recognized pseudogene. The length of the CDR3 is 15 residues. The CDR3 sequence: CASRFPVRARGPQHF. For the CDR3, the DNA is TGTGCAAGTCGCTTTCCGGTAAGGGCCAGGGGGCCCCAGCATTTT.

The CDR3 spells CASSLGGGEQETQYF. The CDR3 nucleotides read TGTGCCAGCAGCTTAGGAGGGGGGGAGCAAGAGACCCAGTACTTC. The rearrangement links TRBV7-2 to TRBJ2-5; maybe TRBD2 (7 bases). Trimming stripped 1 base from V and 2 bases from J, with 11 bases between. The CDR3 totals 15 residues. Per germline, CDR1 SGHTA and CDR2 FQGNSA.

The chain recombines TRBV6-5 with TRBJ1-1; 9 bases map to TRBD1. After removal of 7 bases from V and 6 bases from J, the junction contained 6 bases not matched to a gene. The germline gives CDR1 MNHEY, CDR2 SVGAGI. This CDR3 has 13 amino acids. This CDR3 is CASTRTGEAEAFF. The CDR3, as DNA: TGTGCCAGCACCCGGACAGGGGAGGCTGAAGCTTTCTTT.

This chain uses TRBV11-3 with TRBJ1-3; unclear D gene. From germline, CDR1 is SGHNT and CDR2 YENEEA. The V and J ends lost 4 bases and 4 bases respectively, with 17 bases between them. This CDR3 has 16 amino acids. The DNA for the CDR3 is TGTGCCAGCAGCTCCTCAAGGGAGGGTGCCGGAAACACCATATATTTT. It codes for CASSSSREGAGNTIYF. The whole variable domain, filled in from reference TRBV11-3 and TRBJ1-3, reads EAGVVQSPRYKIIEKKQPVAFWCNPISGHNTLYWYLQNLGQGPELLIRYENEEAVDDSQLPKDRFSAERLKGVDSTLKIQPAELGDSAVYLCASSSSREGAGNTIYFGEGSWLTVV.

V is TRBV4-1 and J is TRBJ2-7; perhaps TRBD2 as D (5 bases). Trimming stripped 4 bases from V and 2 bases from J, with 9 bases between. The germline gives CDR1 MGHRA, CDR2 YSYEKL. The CDR3 extends over 13 amino acids. CDR3 sequence reads: CASSPGYAYEQYF. CDR3 bases: TGCGCCAGCAGCCCGGGATACGCCTACGAGCAGTACTTC.

The chain recombines TRBV9 with TRBJ2-5, with a possible D match to TRBD2 (6 bases). Trimming took off 1 base at V and 5 bases at J, with 15 bases between the two ends. The CDR3 consists of 15 residues. CDR1 is SGDLS, CDR2 YYNGEE, per germline. The CDR3 nucleotides are TGTGCCAGCAGCGTAAACCGGGACTTCCGGGAGACCCAGTACTTC. This gives the protein CASSVNRDFRETQYF. The variable domain in full, with the rest retrieved from reference TRBV9 and TRBJ2-5, is DSGVTQTPKHLITATGQRVTLRCSPRSGDLSVYWYQQSLDQGLQFLIQYYNGEERAKGNILERFSAQQFPDLHSELNLSSLELGDSALYFCASSVNRDFRETQYFGPGTRLLVL.

The genes are TRBV6-5 and TRBJ1-1, with unresolved D. The V end lost 9 bases, the J end lost 1 base, and 15 bases lay between the germline ends. The CDR3 is 14 residues long. The germline CDR1 and CDR2 sequences are MNHEY and SVGAGI. This CDR3 is CASQRVPGNTEAFF. Written as DNA, the CDR3 is TGTGCCAGTCAACGGGTTCCGGGGAACACTGAAGCTTTCTTT.

As concerns this clone: Other nucleotide sequences in the sample specify the same CDR3. J is TRBJ1-2 and V is TRBV7-8, with 9 bases identical to TRBD1. The CDR3 totals 12 residues. V shed 3 bases, J shed 8 bases, and the junction held 1 base outside the gene matches. Per germline, CDR1 SGHVS and CDR2 FQNEAQ. The CDR3 region is CASSLGTGGYTF. The CDR3 DNA is TGTGCCAGCAGCTTGGGGACAGGGGGCTACACCTTC. Together with reference TRBV7-8 and TRBJ1-2, the CDR3 gives the full variable domain: GAGVSQSPRYKVAKRGQDVALRCDPISGHVSLFWYQQALGQGPEFLTYFQNEAQLDKSGLPSDRFFAERPEGSVSTLKIQRTQQEDSAVYLCASSLGTGGYTFGSGTRLTVV.

The V gene is TRBV25-1, the J gene TRBJ1-1; D is possibly TRBD1 (6 bases). CDR1 and CDR2 (germline): MGHDK, SYGVNS. The CDR3 covers 14 residues. V lost 2 bases and J lost 0, with 7 bases in between. The CDR3 sequence: CASSEDRMNTEAFF. DNA of the CDR3: TGTGCCAGCAGTGAAGACAGGATGAACACTGAAGCTTTCTTT. The full variable domain, completed using reference TRBV25-1 and TRBJ1-1, is EADIYQTPRYLVIGTGKKITLECSQTMGHDKMYWYQQDPGMELHLIHYSYGVNSTEKGDLSSESTVSRIRTEHFPLTLESARPSHTSQYLCASSEDRMNTEAFFGQGTRLTVV.

This clone has only a few counts. This chain uses TRBV6-5 with TRBJ2-3; the match to TRBD2 covers 13 bases. Trimming cost V 8 bases and J 2 bases; bases outside gene matches: 4. Germline loops: CDR1 MNHEY, CDR2 SVGAGI. The CDR3 is 15 amino acids. CDR3 bases: TGTGCCAGCGCACTAGCGGGGGGGACCACAGATACGCAGTATTTT. As protein: CASALAGGTTDTQYF.

The CDR3 spells CAISIGTSRDNEQFF. The DNA for the CDR3 is TGTGCCATCAGCATAGGGACTAGCCGAGACAATGAGCAGTTCTTC. The V and J genes are TRBV10-3 and TRBJ2-1; TRBD2 matches at 9 bases. The V and J ends lost 6 bases and 5 bases, in that order; junction bases with no gene match: 8. The CDR3 runs 15 residues. Germline lookup yields CDR1 ENHRY and CDR2 SYGVKD.

The chain is built from TRBV28 and TRBJ2-1; 12 bases map to TRBD2. Germline CDR1 and CDR2: MDHEN and SYDVKM. After removal of 8 bases from V and 10 bases from J, the junction contained 9 bases not matched to a gene. The CDR3 totals 14 residues. The CDR3 coding sequence is TGTGCCAGCCTGACTAGCGGGAGATTTCGGGAGCAGTTCTTC. This translates into CASLTSGRFREQFF.

This chain connects TRBV12-5 to TRBJ2-7; 9 nucleotides agree with TRBD2. Germline V gives CDR1 LGHNT, CDR2 FRNRAP. Trimming at V came to 2 bases and at J to 3 bases, leaving 14 bases not matched to a gene. The CDR3 consists of 18 residues. CDR3 sequence: CASGLIWPKTSGCYEQYF. The CDR3 DNA reads TGTGCTAGTGGTTTGATATGGCCCAAGACTAGCGGATGCTACGAGCAGTACTTC.

This chain joins TRBV27 and TRBJ1-1; 9 nucleotides agree with TRBD1. With 2 bases clipped from V and 4 bases from J, the junction kept 5 bases outside the gene matches. CDR1 is MNHEY, CDR2 SMNVEV, per germline (reference sequence). The CDR3 totals 15 residues. The CDR3 nucleotides read TGTGCCAGCAGTTTAACAGGGGGCAGTATCACTGAAGCTTTCTTT. It is translated as CASSLTGGSITEAFF.

The V gene is TRBV7-9, the J gene TRBJ2-1; weak D call: TRBD1 (6 bases). This CDR3 contains 16 residues. The V and J ends lost 5 bases and 4 bases respectively, with 18 bases between them. The germline V gene encodes CDR1 SEHNR and CDR2 FQNEAQ (reference sequence). The CDR3 reads CASSRDMLGRYNEQFF. CDR3 bases: TGTGCCAGCAGCAGGGACATGCTTGGGAGATACAATGAGCAGTTCTTC. The whole variable domain, remainder taken from reference TRBV7-9 and TRBJ2-1, is DTGVSQNPRHKITKRGQNVTFRCDPISEHNRLYWYRQTLGQGPEFLTYFQNEAQLEKSRLLSDRFSAERPKGSFSTLEIQRTEQGDSAMYLCASSRDMLGRYNEQFFGPGTRLTVL.

V and J are TRBV7-2 and TRBJ2-2; tentative D call: TRBD2 (6 bases). The V end lost 5 bases, the J end lost 6 bases, and 13 bases lay between the germline ends. The CDR3 runs to 14 residues. Germline V gives CDR1 SGHTA, CDR2 FQGNSA. The CDR3: CASSRGDSPGELFF. As DNA, the CDR3 is TGTGCCAGCAGCAGAGGGGACTCTCCCGGGGAGCTGTTTTTT.

As DNA, the CDR3 is TGTGCCAGCAGTTTGGTACTACAGGCCTACGAGCAGTACTTC. Its protein is CASSLVLQAYEQYF. The chain has TRBV28 and TRBJ2-7, with D maybe TRBD1 (5 bases). Germline assignment: CDR1 MDHEN and CDR2 SYDVKM. This CDR3 is built from 14 residues. The germline V and J ends were trimmed by 3 bases and 2 bases, with 11 bases remaining between them.

This clone has only a few counts. This sequence joins TRBV9 and TRBJ2-1; a possible D gene is TRBD1 (6 bases). V was clipped by 1 base and J by 9 bases, with 17 bases between them. Germline-derived CDR1 and CDR2 are SGDLS and YYNGEE. This CDR3 comprises 15 residues. CDR3 in DNA: TGTGCCAGCAGCGTATTTGAGCAGGGGTCGGTTGAGCAGTTCTTC. This gives the protein CASSVFEQGSVEQFF.

This chain joins TRBV28 and TRBJ2-7; TRBD2 matches 7 bases. Germline trimming cut 4 bases from V and 2 bases from J; bases unmatched to any gene: 8. This CDR3 is 15 amino acids long. Germline V gene lookup returns CDR1 MDHEN and CDR2 SYDVKM. For the CDR3, the DNA is TGTGCCAGCAGTTCCTGGGCGGCGGGAGCCTACGAGCAGTACTTC. This translates into CASSSWAAGAYEQYF.

CDR3 sequence: CASSYGARTDTQYF. CDR3 nucleotides: TGTGCCAGCAGTTATGGGGCGCGAACAGATACGCAGTATTTT. The gene calls are TRBV6-5 and TRBJ2-3; D may be TRBD1 (5 bases). This CDR3 has 14 amino acids. The V end was cut by 3 bases, the J end by 3 bases, with 10 bases between. The germline V gene encodes CDR1 MNHEY and CDR2 SVGAGI.

The chain employs TRBV7-3 and TRBJ2-2; D not certain. CDR3 size: 13 residues. Germline V gives CDR1 SGHTA, CDR2 FQGTGA. V was shortened by 1 base and J by 6 bases, with 6 bases between the two germline ends. The CDR3 reads CASSLNVAGELFF. Here the CDR3 DNA reads TGTGCCAGCAGCTTAAATGTCGCCGGGGAGCTGTTTTTT.

The chain couples TRBV6-5 to TRBJ2-3; 10 bases agree with TRBD1. The CDR3 has 15 residues. Germline V lookup: CDR1 MNHEY, CDR2 SVGAGI. Losses at the gene ends were 6 bases for V and 4 bases for J; bases not matched to a gene: 7. CDR3 DNA: TGTGCCAGCAGATCCGGGACAGGGGTGGCAGATACGCAGTATTTT. Its translation is CASRSGTGVADTQYF.

This chain connects TRBV5-6 to TRBJ1-3, with 10 bases that match TRBD1. Looked up from germline, CDR1 is SGHDT and CDR2 is YYEEEE. The length of the CDR3 is 17 residues. J lost 2 bases, V lost 0 bases, and 5 bases had no gene match. In DNA form, the CDR3 reads TGTGCCAGCAGCTTGGCCCCCGGACAGGGGGCTGGAAACACCATATATTTT. Protein: CASSLAPGQGAGNTIYF.

The rearrangement joins TRBV29-1 to TRBJ2-4; 8 bases fit TRBD2. Germline V gives CDR1 SQVTM, CDR2 ANQGSEA. This CDR3 has 16 amino acids. After removal of 4 bases from V and 0 bases from J, the junction contained 8 bases not matched to a gene. Here the CDR3 DNA reads TGCAGCGTTGCGGGGGGGGCAGGGCCAGCCAAAAACATTCAGTACTTC. Protein sequence: CSVAGGAGPAKNIQYF.

This rearrangement joins TRBV5-6 to TRBJ2-5; 12 positions agree with TRBD1. Germline V gene lookup returns CDR1 SGHDT and CDR2 YYEEEE. The V and J ends lost 5 bases and 5 bases, in that order; junction bases with no gene match: 7. The CDR3 runs 15 residues. In DNA, the CDR3 is TGTGCCAGCAGTTCCGGGACAGGGGGCGTTGAGACCCAGTACTTC. Its protein product is CASSSGTGGVETQYF. The whole variable domain, remainder taken from reference TRBV5-6 and TRBJ2-5, is DAGVTQSPTHLIKTRGQQVTLRCSPKSGHDTVSWYQQALGQGPQFIFQYYEEEERQRGNFPDRFSGHQFPNYSSELNVNALLLGDSALYLCASSSGTGGVETQYFGPGTRLLVL.

A remark on this clone: One end of the junction fails to match germline, which may point to a read error. The sample has other DNA sequences that encode this CDR3 too. The V gene is TRBV6-5, the J gene TRBJ2-7; D is perhaps TRBD1 (6 bases). Germline V lookup: CDR1 MNHEY, CDR2 SVGAGI. CDR3 length equals 14 residues. The CDR3: CASSVPGVSYEQYF. Here the CDR3 DNA reads TGTGCCAGCAGCGTACCAGGGGTTAGCTACGAGCAGTACTTT.

The chain carries TRBV6-1 and TRBJ2-1, with D possibly matching TRBD1 (5 bases). V gave up 1 base and J gave up 4 bases, with 11 bases separating them. CDR3 size: 15 residues. The V gene's germline CDR1 is MNHNS and CDR2 SASEGT. The CDR3 reads CASSEGRQNYNEQFF. The CDR3 region has the DNA TGTGCCAGCAGTGAAGGGAGACAGAATTACAATGAGCAGTTCTTC.